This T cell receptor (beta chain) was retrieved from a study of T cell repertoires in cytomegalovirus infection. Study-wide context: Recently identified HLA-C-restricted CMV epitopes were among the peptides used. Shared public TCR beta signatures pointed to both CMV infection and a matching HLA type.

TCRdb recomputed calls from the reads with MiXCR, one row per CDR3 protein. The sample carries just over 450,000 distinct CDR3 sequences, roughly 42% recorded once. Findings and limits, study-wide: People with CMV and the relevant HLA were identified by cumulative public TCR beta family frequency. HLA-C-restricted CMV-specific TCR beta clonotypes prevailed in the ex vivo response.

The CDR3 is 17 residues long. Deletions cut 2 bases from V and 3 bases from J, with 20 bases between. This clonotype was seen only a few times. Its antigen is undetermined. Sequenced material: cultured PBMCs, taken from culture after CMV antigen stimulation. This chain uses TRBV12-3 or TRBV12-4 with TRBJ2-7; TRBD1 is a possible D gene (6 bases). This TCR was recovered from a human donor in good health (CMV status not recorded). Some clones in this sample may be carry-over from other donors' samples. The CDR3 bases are TGTGCCAGCAGTTTATTATGGGCCGGACAGACGAACTACGAGCAGTACTTC. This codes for CASSLLWAGQTNYEQYF.